The 7 T cell receptor beta chains given below trace back to one sample, sequenced in a study of blood T cell repertoires in COVID-19 (dated by TCRdb to the early 2020s). The library was produced with the immunoSEQ multiplex PCR assay. TCRdb took this table from immuneACCESS and kept in-frame rearrangements with V and J called. Such tables lack part of the clones; where checked against another copy, unresolved V genes explain under half of the gap, and the rest is unexplained. For this sample there are 50,000 to 60,000 clones; around 86% appear just once. The top ten clones comprise 5.5% to 7.5% of the sample. Sequencing was performed on peripheral blood. The receptors were gathered from a man aged 70-80 years with active COVID-19.

The gene calls are TRBV11-1 and TRBJ1-2; TRBD1 matches at 8 bases. Germline V gives CDR1 SGHAT, CDR2 FQDESV (reference sequence). The CDR3 covers 15 residues. V was clipped by 5 bases and J by 5 bases; unmatched bases: 10. CDR3 sequence: CASSGDRPTRYGYTF. CDR3 DNA sequence: TGTGCCAGCAGCGGGGACAGGCCTACGAGATATGGCTACACCTTC.

This clone was observed once. The V gene is TRBV18, the J gene TRBJ1-2; no definite D call. Trimming shortened V by 1 base and J by 2 bases, and 8 bases separated the two germline ends. The CDR3 is made up of 14 amino acids. CDR1 KGHSH and CDR2 LQKENI come from the germline V gene. In nucleotides, the CDR3 is TGTGCCAGCTCACCACGGTACGGGAACTATGGCTACACCTTC. Protein sequence: CASSPRYGNYGYTF.

V and J are TRBV5-4 and TRBJ1-1, with TRBD1 matching over 10 bases. The CDR3 sequence is 12 residues long. Germline CDR1 SGHNT, CDR2 YYREEE (reference sequence). J gave up 8 bases and V 4 bases, and 2 bases lay outside the gene matches. This CDR3 reads CASSRGQGEAFF. CDR3 DNA: TGTGCCAGCAGCCGGGGACAGGGGGAAGCTTTCTTT.

The chain joins TRBV18 to TRBJ2-3; D is perhaps TRBD2 (5 bases). There are 14 residues in the CDR3. Per germline, CDR1 KGHSH and CDR2 LQKENI. V was trimmed by 1 base and J by 6 bases, leaving 11 bases between them. CDR3 in amino acids: CASSPRGRLDTQYF. The CDR3 region has the DNA TGTGCCAGCTCACCACGAGGGCGGTTGGATACGCAGTATTTT.

The rearrangement joins TRBV6-6 to TRBJ1-5; D ambiguous. Germline loops: CDR1 MNHNY, CDR2 SVGAGI (reference sequence). Trimming pared 0 bases from V and 3 bases from J, leaving 9 bases between. The CDR3 is 15 residues long. For the CDR3, the DNA is TGTGCCAGCAGTTACTCCGGCAGGAACAATCAGCCCCAGCATTTT. Protein: CASSYSGRNNQPQHF.

The chain uses TRBV28 and TRBJ1-1, with D perhaps TRBD1 (6 bases). The germline gives CDR1 MDHEN, CDR2 SYDVKM. This CDR3 has 15 residues. V gave up 4 bases and J gave up 1 base, with 13 bases separating them. CDR3 sequence (DNA): TGTGCCAGCAGTTCGGTGGGGGCGGCGAACACTGAAGCTTTCTTT. Translated, it gives CASSSVGAANTEAFF. The full variable domain, rest sourced from reference TRBV28 and TRBJ1-1, is DVKVTQSSRYLVKRTGEKVFLECVQDMDHENMFWYRQDPGLGLRLIYFSYDVKMKEKGDIPEGYSVSREKKERFSLILESASTNQTSMYLCASSSVGAANTEAFFGQGTRLTVV.

This chain joins TRBV6-5 and TRBJ2-7; 9 nucleotides line up with TRBD1. CDR3 size: 14 residues. V lost 7 bases, J lost 2 bases, and 6 bases stayed unmatched. Germline V gene lookup returns CDR1 MNHEY and CDR2 SVGAGI. CDR3 region: CASMRDRATYEQYF. The DNA for the CDR3 is TGTGCCAGCATGCGGGACAGGGCTACCTACGAGCAGTACTTC.